The text below deals with one T cell receptor (beta chain). The antigen is undetermined. This sample is part of a study of cytomegalovirus exposure and HLA in healthy donors. Study-level findings and limits: Reportedly, cytomegalovirus status was diagnosed with high sensitivity and specificity. It was found in a later analysis that first-cohort TCR clusters tended to co-occur in the 100 to 150 validation repertoires. The study found most TCR sequences rare, yet found some public TCRs in many donors.

The repertoire was sequenced with immunoSEQ multiplex PCR; TCRdb's copy has only in-frame clones and lacks some. This table holds around 150,000 clones, 82% found once. CDR1 LNHDA and CDR2 SQIVND come from the germline V gene (reference sequence). Trimming shortened V by 3 bases and J by 4 bases, and 13 bases separated the two germline ends. This CDR3 comprises 15 residues. The V and J genes are TRBV19 and TRBJ2-1, with a weak D call TRBD2 (5 bases). Source material: PBMCs. This receptor was identified in a man under 40 in good health and CMV-seropositive. DNA of the CDR3: TGTGCCAGTAGTATGTCCGGGGTGGGTTACAATGAGCAGTTCTTC. Translated, it gives CASSMSGVGYNEQFF.